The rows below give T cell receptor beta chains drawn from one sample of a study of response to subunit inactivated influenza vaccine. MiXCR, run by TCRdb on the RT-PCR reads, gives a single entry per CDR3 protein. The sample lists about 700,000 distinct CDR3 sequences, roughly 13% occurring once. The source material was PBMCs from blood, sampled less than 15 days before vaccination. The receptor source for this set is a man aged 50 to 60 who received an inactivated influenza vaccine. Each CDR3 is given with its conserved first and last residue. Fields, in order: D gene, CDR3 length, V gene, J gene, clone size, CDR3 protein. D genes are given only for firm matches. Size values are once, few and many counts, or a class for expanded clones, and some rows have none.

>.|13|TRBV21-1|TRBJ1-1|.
CASSKVETAEAFF
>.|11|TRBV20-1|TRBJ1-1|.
CSAKGNTEAFF
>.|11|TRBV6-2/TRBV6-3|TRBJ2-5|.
CASRDKETQYF
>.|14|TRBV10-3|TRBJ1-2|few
CAISESRVNYGYTF
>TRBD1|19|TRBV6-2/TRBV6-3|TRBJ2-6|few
CASSYDRDHVFSGANVLTF
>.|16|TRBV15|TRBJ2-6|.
CATSRDRVYGANVLTF
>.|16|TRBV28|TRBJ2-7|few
CASSEYRAENAYEQYF
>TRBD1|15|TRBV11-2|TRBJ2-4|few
CASSLGAGTGGGGYF
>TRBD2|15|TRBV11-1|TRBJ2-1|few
CASSSLAGGLNEQFF
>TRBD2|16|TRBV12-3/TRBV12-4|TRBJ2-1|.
CASSFQSLAGGREQFF
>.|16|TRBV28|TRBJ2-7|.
CASTVWMGQSSYEQYF
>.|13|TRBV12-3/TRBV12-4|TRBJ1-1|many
CASSRQRDTEAFF
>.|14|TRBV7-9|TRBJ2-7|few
CASSLMGEAYEQYF
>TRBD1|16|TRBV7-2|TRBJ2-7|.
CASSKPRDRNTYEQYF
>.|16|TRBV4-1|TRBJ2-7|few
CASSQAPPTGGYEQYF
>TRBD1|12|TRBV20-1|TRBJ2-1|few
CSGQGSYNEQFF
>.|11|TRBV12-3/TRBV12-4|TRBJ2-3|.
CASVGTDTQYF
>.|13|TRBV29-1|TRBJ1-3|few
CSVDLDSGNTIYF
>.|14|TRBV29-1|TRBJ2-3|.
CSVEGAGALNTQYF
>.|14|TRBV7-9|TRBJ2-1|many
CASSLEGSYNEQFF
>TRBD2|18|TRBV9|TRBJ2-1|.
CASSDLLAGGPISDEQFF
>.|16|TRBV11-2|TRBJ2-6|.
CASSFDREFGANVLTF
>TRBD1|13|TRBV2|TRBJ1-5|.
CASTGTVGQPQHF
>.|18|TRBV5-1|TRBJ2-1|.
CASSLDPAALSSYNEQFF
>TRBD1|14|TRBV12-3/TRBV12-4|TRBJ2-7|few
CASSNRQGASEQYF
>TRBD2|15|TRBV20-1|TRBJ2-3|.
CSASELAGVTDTQYF
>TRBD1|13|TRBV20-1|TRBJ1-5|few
CSARQGARQPQHF
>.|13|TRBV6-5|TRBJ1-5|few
CASSYEGGQPQHF
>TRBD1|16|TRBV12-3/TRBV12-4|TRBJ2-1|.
CASSPLGRGRFNEQFF
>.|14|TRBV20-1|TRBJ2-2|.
CSVFPGQNTGELFF
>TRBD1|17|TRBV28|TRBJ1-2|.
CASSLSPAGQGAFGYTF
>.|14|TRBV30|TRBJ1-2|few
CAWSVRYENYGYTF
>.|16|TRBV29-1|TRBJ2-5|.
CSVEGPTRGEVETQYF
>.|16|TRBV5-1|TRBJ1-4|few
CASSWDGRATNEKLFF
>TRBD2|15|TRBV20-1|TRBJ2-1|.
CSAGTGTSGYNEQFF
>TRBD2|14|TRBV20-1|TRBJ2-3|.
CSASTSGGTDTQYF
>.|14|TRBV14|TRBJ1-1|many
CASSQFRANTEAFF
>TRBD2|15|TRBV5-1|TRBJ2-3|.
CASSLSSGASDTQYF
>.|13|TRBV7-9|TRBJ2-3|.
CASSFLATDTQYF
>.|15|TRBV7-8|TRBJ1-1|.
CASSARPGQNTEAFF
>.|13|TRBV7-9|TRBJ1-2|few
CASSPGPVGGYTF